This TCR beta chain was sequenced during a study of cytomegalovirus exposure and HLA in healthy donors. PCR employed 60 Vbeta and 13 Jbeta primers. The protocol was immunoSEQ multiplex PCR, while the TCRdb copy is restricted to in-frame clones and leaves out a portion. The sample includes about 110,000 clones, about 68% seen only once; the top ten take about 4%. Trimming removed 1 base at V and 1 base at J, with 10 bases between. Germline lookup yields CDR1 SGHNT and CDR2 YENEEA. The CDR3 is 15 amino acids. The receptor was isolated from a woman aged 40-49 years in good health and CMV-seropositive. Sequences were obtained from PBMCs. The chain joins TRBV11-3 to TRBJ1-1; a weak D match, TRBD1 (5 bases). The CDR3: CASSLGGVENTEAFF. The CDR3 nucleotides read TGTGCCAGCAGCTTAGGGGGGGTCGAGAACACTGAAGCTTTCTTT.